The 17 T cell receptor beta chains listed next were all sequenced from one sample in a study of cytomegalovirus exposure and HLA in healthy donors (dated by TCRdb to about 2017). The library came from the immunoSEQ multiplex PCR assay. For the multiplex PCR, a mixture combining 60 forward primers for TCR Vbeta segments and 13 reverse primers for TCR Jbeta segments was used. Entries here come from immuneACCESS through TCRdb and include only in-frame sequences with V and J called. Some clones fail to appear in such tables; in the studies checked, an unresolved V gene covers under half of the shortfall, and the cause of the remainder is unknown. The sample table includes approximately 120,000 clones. The biggest ten clones account for 2.5% to 3% of the sample. Sequenced input: PBMCs. Receptors were obtained from a man aged 25 to 45 in good health and CMV-seronegative.

V is TRBV29-1 and J is TRBJ1-2, with a weak D call TRBD1 (5 bases). The germline gives CDR1 SQVTM, CDR2 ANQGSEA. The CDR3 contains 12 residues. V was trimmed by 8 bases and J by 5 bases, leaving 15 bases between them. CDR3: CSLGGEGYGYTF. In nucleotides, the CDR3 is TGCAGCCTGGGAGGGGAGGGGTATGGCTACACCTTC.

The chain joins TRBV30 to TRBJ2-5; 7 bases match TRBD1. The tail of the sequence fits TRBJ2-7 better, so the J call may be wrong. Germline V gives CDR1 GTSNPN, CDR2 SVGIG (reference sequence). CDR3 length equals 13 residues. This CDR3 is CAWNTGVAYEQYF. DNA for the CDR3: TGTGCCTGGAACACAGGGGTGGCCTACGAGCAGTACTTC.

The V gene is TRBV28, the J gene TRBJ1-1; D possibly corresponds to TRBD1 (5 bases). The V gene lost 6 bases and the J gene lost 9 bases, with 14 bases spanning the gap. The CDR3 loop spans 12 amino acids. The V gene's germline CDR1 is MDHEN and CDR2 SYDVKM. The CDR3 DNA sequence: TGTGCCAGCAGCCCGACAGAGTATCAAGCTTTCTTT. As protein: CASSPTEYQAFF.

The J gene is TRBJ1-3, the V gene TRBV14; the D gene is possibly TRBD1 (6 bases). Germline V CDR1 and CDR2: SGHDN, FVKESK. This CDR3 has 15 residues. The V end lost 4 bases, the J end lost 3 bases, and 13 bases lay between the germline ends. CDR3: CASSLLGTYGNTIYF. The CDR3 nucleotides read TGTGCCAGCAGCCTTCTCGGGACATATGGAAACACCATATATTTT.

V usage is TRBV4-1 and J usage is TRBJ1-1; 9 bases map to TRBD1. V lost 4 bases to trimming and J lost 5 bases; unmatched junction nucleotides: 8. Germline V CDR1 and CDR2: MGHRA, YSYEKL. The CDR3 totals 15 residues. The CDR3 region is CASSPGTGSGTEAFF. CDR3 DNA sequence: TGCGCCAGCAGCCCGGGGACAGGGAGCGGAACTGAAGCTTTCTTT.

The chain is built from TRBV7-9 and TRBJ1-1; 10 bases are shared with TRBD1. Losses at the gene ends were 5 bases for V and 0 bases for J; bases not matched to a gene: 9. The CDR3 length is 17 residues. Germline values: CDR1 SEHNR, CDR2 FQNEAQ (reference sequence). The CDR3 loop is CASSPGQGKPMNTEAFF. DNA for the CDR3: TGTGCCAGCAGCCCGGGACAGGGGAAGCCCATGAACACTGAAGCTTTCTTT.

This chain joins TRBV27 and TRBJ2-1, with TRBD2 matching over 9 bases. The CDR3 length is 19 residues. With 4 bases clipped from V and 0 bases from J, the junction kept 13 bases outside the gene matches. Germline V gives CDR1 MNHEY, CDR2 SMNVEV (reference sequence). The chain's CDR3 is CASSYPSGTSRSSYNEQFF. Here the CDR3 DNA reads TGTGCCAGCAGTTACCCGTCCGGGACTAGCCGTAGCTCCTACAATGAGCAGTTCTTC.

V gene TRBV4-3 combines with J gene TRBJ2-3, with 7 bases identical to TRBD1. Germline CDR1 is LGHNA and CDR2 is YSLEER. With 5 bases clipped from V and 3 bases from J, the junction kept 8 bases outside the gene matches. The CDR3 contains 15 residues. The CDR3 DNA sequence: TGCGCCAGCAGCTGGCGGACAGGACCGACAGATACGCAGTATTTT. Protein product: CASSWRTGPTDTQYF.

This rearrangement joins TRBV4-2 to TRBJ2-7; TRBD1 matches 8 bases. This CDR3 is 14 amino acids long. The V segment lost 5 bases and the J segment 2 bases; nucleotides outside the gene matches: 5. Germline values: CDR1 LGHNA, CDR2 YNFKEQ. CDR3 in amino acids: CASSSDRVAYEQYF. CDR3 bases: TGTGCCAGCAGCTCGGACAGGGTAGCCTACGAGCAGTACTTC.

The rearrangement uses TRBV19 and TRBJ2-1; D gene uncertain. Germline lookup yields CDR1 LNHDA and CDR2 SQIVND (reference sequence). V dropped 3 bases and J dropped 0 bases, with 12 bases sitting between them. The CDR3 has 16 amino acids. CDR3 protein: CASSMGRGVSYNEQFF. For the CDR3, the DNA is TGTGCCAGTAGTATGGGTCGAGGTGTCTCCTACAATGAGCAGTTCTTC.

V is TRBV19 and J is TRBJ2-5; D not certain. V shed 3 bases and J shed 3 bases, with 11 bases lying between them. CDR3 length: 14 residues. Germline V CDR1 and CDR2: LNHDA, SQIVND (reference sequence). This CDR3 is CASSISLSKETQYF. The CDR3 DNA follows: TGTGCCAGTAGTATCAGTCTTAGCAAAGAGACCCAGTACTTC.

The chain is built from TRBV28 and TRBJ1-3; D is possibly TRBD1 (6 bases). Per the germline V gene, CDR1 is MDHEN and CDR2 is SYDVKM. V was pared by 8 bases and J by 4 bases, with 6 bases between. This CDR3 region has 11 residues. The CDR3 DNA sequence: TGTGCCAGCGGGACAGGAAACACCATATATTTT. Translation: CASGTGNTIYF.

This chain joins TRBV5-6 and TRBJ2-1, with 11 positions matching TRBD2. Per the germline V gene, CDR1 is SGHDT and CDR2 is YYEEEE. The CDR3 extends over 17 amino acids. The V segment lost 5 bases and the J segment 0 bases; nucleotides outside the gene matches: 7. The CDR3 sequence is CASSKTSGTSSYNEQFF. In DNA, the CDR3 is TGTGCCAGCAGTAAGACTAGCGGGACTAGCTCCTACAATGAGCAGTTCTTC. Complete variable domain (other parts from reference TRBV5-6 and TRBJ2-1): DAGVTQSPTHLIKTRGQQVTLRCSPKSGHDTVSWYQQALGQGPQFIFQYYEEEERQRGNFPDRFSGHQFPNYSSELNVNALLLGDSALYLCASSKTSGTSSYNEQFFGPGTRLTVL.

The chain has TRBV4-2 and TRBJ1-1; 8 nucleotides agree with TRBD1. Per the germline V gene, CDR1 is LGHNA and CDR2 is YNFKEQ. V shed 4 bases and J 3 bases; nucleotides not matched to a gene: 7. The CDR3 loop spans 15 amino acids. The DNA for the CDR3 is TGTGCCAGCAGCCGACCGACAGGGGAGTACACTGAAGCTTTCTTT. Its protein product is CASSRPTGEYTEAFF.

The chain uses TRBV30 and TRBJ1-3; 9 nucleotides match TRBD1. Per the germline V gene, CDR1 is GTSNPN and CDR2 is SVGIG (reference sequence). The CDR3 covers 13 residues. Trimming removed 4 bases from V and 5 bases from J; junction bases left unmatched: 3. This CDR3 reads CAWTGTGRNTIYF. DNA for the CDR3: TGTGCCTGGACGGGGACAGGGAGAAACACCATATATTTT.

The gene calls are TRBV29-1 and TRBJ2-3; 11 bases match TRBD2. CDR3 length: 14 amino acids. J gave up 1 base and V 6 bases, and 3 bases lay outside the gene matches. Looked up from germline, CDR1 is SQVTM and CDR2 is ANQGSEA. CDR3 in DNA: TGCAGCGTGGGGGGACTAGCGGGCACAGATACGCAGTATTTT. The encoded protein is CSVGGLAGTDTQYF.

J is TRBJ2-1 and V is TRBV7-3; TRBD2 matches at 9 bases. Germline lookup yields CDR1 SGHTA and CDR2 FQGTGA. This CDR3 is 14 amino acids long. With 0 bases clipped from V and 8 bases from J, the junction kept 2 bases outside the gene matches. The CDR3 DNA reads TGTGCCAGCAGCTTAACTCGGACTAGCGATGAGCAGTTCTTC. Protein sequence: CASSLTRTSDEQFF. Using reference TRBV7-3 and TRBJ2-1 for the parts outside the CDR3, the full variable domain is GAGVSQTPSNKVTEKGKYVELRCDPISGHTALYWYRQSLGQGPEFLIYFQGTGAADDSGLPNDRFFAVRPEGSVSTLKIQRTERGDSAVYLCASSLTRTSDEQFFGPGTRLTVL.